Each of the 20 T cell receptor beta chains below was sequenced from the same sample in a study of T cells in Graves' hyperthyroidism and ophthalmopathy. The investigators amplified TCR beta CDR3 regions from RNA transcripts. The HTBI primer set was used in a first-round RT-PCR of the TCR CDR3. TCRdb re-called the multiplex PCR reads with MiXCR, one entry per CDR3 protein. Of 600,000 to 650,000 distinct CDR3 sequences in the sample, around 15% are singletons; the top ten hold 3.5% to 4%. The sample consisted of blood. These receptor sequences come from a woman in her twenties or thirties with Graves' hyperthyroidism.

The chain employs TRBV29-1 and TRBJ2-1; TRBD1 agrees at 7 bases. Germline values: CDR1 SQVTM, CDR2 ANQGSEA. This CDR3 contains 12 residues. V lost 6 bases, J lost 5 bases, and 4 bases stayed unmatched. The CDR3 bases are TGCAGCGTGGACGGGACAGACAATGAGCAGTTCTTC. Encoded protein: CSVDGTDNEQFF.

The chain recombines TRBV19 with TRBJ1-5, with TRBD1 identical over 7 bases. V was pared by 9 bases and J by 7 bases, with 12 bases of the junction left unmatched. This CDR3 comprises 14 residues. The germline CDR1 and CDR2 sequences are LNHDA and SQIVND (reference sequence). CDR3 amino acids: CARDLPGQRQPQHF. The CDR3 DNA follows: TGTGCCAGAGATCTTCCGGGACAGCGCCAGCCCCAGCATTTT.

A few counts support this clonotype. V and J are TRBV7-8 and TRBJ1-1; D call uncertain. The CDR3 runs 12 residues. Trimming stripped 3 bases from V and 4 bases from J, with 6 bases between. From germline, CDR1 is SGHVS and CDR2 FQNEAQ. The CDR3 DNA is TGTGCCAGCAGCTTTGACCCCACTGAAGCTTTCTTT. Amino acids: CASSFDPTEAFF.

Ten or more counts support this clonotype. This chain connects TRBV18 to TRBJ2-3; tentatively, D is TRBD1 or TRBD2 (5 bases each). CDR3 length: 13 amino acids. Germline V gene data show CDR1 as KGHSH and CDR2 as LQKENI. Trimming took off 1 base at V and 5 bases at J, with 7 bases between the two ends. The DNA for the CDR3 is TGTGCCAGCTCACCACAGAGGGGAGATACGCAGTATTTT. It specifies CASSPQRGDTQYF. Full variable domain (remainder filled in from reference TRBV18 and TRBJ2-3): NAGVMQNPRHLVRRRGQEARLRCSPMKGHSHVYWYRQLPEEGLKFMVYLQKENIIDESGMPKERFSAEFPKEGPSILRIQQVVRGDSAAYFCASSPQRGDTQYFGPGTRLTVL.

The V gene is TRBV5-1, the J gene TRBJ1-2, with D perhaps TRBD1 (5 bases). The V and J ends lost 2 bases and 0 bases respectively, with 11 bases between them. Germline V gene sequence: CDR1 SGHRS, CDR2 YFSETQ. The length of the CDR3 is 15 residues. CDR3 bases: TGCGCCAGCAGCTTTGAGGGGACGTCTAACTATGGCTACACCTTC. Its translation is CASSFEGTSNYGYTF.

This clonotype occurred many times. The chain employs TRBV6-8 and TRBJ2-3; perhaps D is TRBD1 or TRBD2 (5 bases each). V lost 4 bases, J lost 5 bases, and 13 bases lay in between. CDR3 length equals 14 residues. Germline V gene lookup returns CDR1 MNHGY and CDR2 SAAAGT. CDR3 sequence (DNA): TGTGCCAGCAGTTGGGGGAATGTTGGAGATACGCAGTATTTT. Translating gives CASSWGNVGDTQYF.

This clonotype was detected only a few times. The rearrangement links TRBV4-1 to TRBJ1-1; D perhaps matches TRBD1 (5 bases). The CDR3 runs to 17 residues. Germline V gene lookup returns CDR1 MGHRA and CDR2 YSYEKL. Trimming took 0 bases from V and 0 from J, leaving 14 bases between them. This chain's CDR3 is CASSQEGGPGLNTEAFF. The CDR3 nucleotides read TGCGCCAGCAGCCAAGAAGGAGGCCCGGGGCTGAACACTGAAGCTTTCTTT.

This clonotype was seen more than once but under ten times. The J gene is TRBJ2-1, the V gene TRBV5-1; 8 bases align to TRBD1. The germline V gene has CDR1 SGHRS and CDR2 YFSETQ. The CDR3 extends over 15 amino acids. V was clipped by 3 bases and J by 7 bases; unmatched bases: 9. The chain's CDR3 is CASSSGQALVNEQFF. The DNA for the CDR3 is TGCGCCAGCAGCTCGGGACAGGCCCTCGTGAATGAGCAGTTCTTC.

This clonotype was observed at least ten times. This rearrangement joins TRBV30 to TRBJ2-1; 12 nucleotides line up with TRBD2. The CDR3 sequence is 15 residues long. Germline CDR1 reads GTSNPN; CDR2 reads SVGIG (reference sequence). V was pared by 3 bases and J by 7 bases, with 7 bases of the junction left unmatched. The CDR3, as DNA: TGTGCCTGGAGCGTCGGACTAGCGGGATCGAATGAGCAGTTCTTC. Its protein product is CAWSVGLAGSNEQFF.

This clonotype was counted between two and nine times. The chain joins TRBV12-3 or TRBV12-4 to TRBJ2-1; 8 positions match TRBD2. The CDR3 contains 15 residues. Losses at the gene ends were 6 bases for V and 8 bases for J; bases not matched to a gene: 12. The CDR3 spells CASSPRRGGYDEQFF. CDR3 DNA: TGTGCCAGCAGCCCGCGCCGGGGGGGATATGATGAGCAGTTCTTC.

The chain links TRBV4-1 to TRBJ2-7; TRBD1 aligns across 9 bases. Unmatched junction bases numbered 11, after V lost 1 base and J lost 4 bases. CDR1 is MGHRA, CDR2 YSYEKL, per germline. The CDR3 is 17 amino acids. CDR3 bases: TGCGCCAGCAGCCAAGGGACAGGGGAGAACTCCGCATACGAGCAGTACTTC. Translated: CASSQGTGENSAYEQYF.

This clonotype came up many times. In DNA form, the CDR3 reads TGTGCCAGCACATTACGAGGGCCCCTCCACTTT. Translated: CASTLRGPLHF. V and J are TRBV12-3 or TRBV12-4 and TRBJ1-6; D remains unclear. CDR3 length: 11 residues. V lost 7 bases and J 13 bases, leaving 11 bases between the germline ends.

This clonotype was observed at least ten times. The chain couples TRBV20-1 to TRBJ2-7; 8 nucleotides agree with TRBD1. Germline CDR1 and CDR2: DFQATT and SNEGSKA (reference sequence). Germline trimming cut 3 bases from V and 5 bases from J; bases unmatched to any gene: 6. This CDR3 contains 13 residues. CDR3 residues: CSASQGAYDEQYF. CDR3 DNA sequence: TGCAGTGCTAGCCAGGGGGCGTACGACGAGCAGTACTTC.

The J gene is TRBJ2-1, the V gene TRBV4-1; possibly TRBD2 for D (5 bases). The V gene lost 0 bases and the J gene lost 7 bases, with 10 bases spanning the gap. Per germline, CDR1 MGHRA and CDR2 YSYEKL. This CDR3 comprises 14 residues. DNA of the CDR3: TGCGCCAGCAGCCAAGATTTAACGGGGAATGAGCAGTTCTTC. Translated, it gives CASSQDLTGNEQFF.

This clonotype was seen at least ten times. The DNA for the CDR3 is TGTGCCAGCAGCTTAGTTTCAGGAGCCACAGATACGCAGTATTTT. Translation gives CASSLVSGATDTQYF. The chain has TRBV7-2 and TRBJ2-3; D gene unclear. The germline CDR1 and CDR2 sequences are SGHTA and FQGNSA. The CDR3 contains 15 residues. Trimming left V 1 base short and J 2 bases short, with 10 bases between.

The rearrangement joins TRBV12-5 to TRBJ2-2; D is undetermined. CDR1 and CDR2 (germline): LGHNT, FRNRAP. The V and J ends lost 0 bases and 2 bases respectively, with 4 bases between them. The CDR3 extends over 14 amino acids. CDR3 amino acids: CASGLVTNTGELFF. CDR3 bases: TGTGCTAGTGGTTTGGTGACAAACACCGGGGAGCTGTTTTTT.

The rearrangement uses TRBV5-6 and TRBJ2-7, with D perhaps matching TRBD1 or TRBD2 (5 bases each). The V gene's germline CDR1 is SGHDT and CDR2 YYEEEE. The CDR3 spans 14 residues. V was trimmed by 4 bases and J by 6 bases, leaving 17 bases between them. CDR3 DNA sequence: TGTGCCAGCAGCCCGGGGACGGGAAAAGGCGAGCAGTACTTC. It codes for CASSPGTGKGEQYF.

This clonotype was counted ten times or more. The gene calls are TRBV7-2 and TRBJ2-1; D ambiguous. The CDR3 has 12 residues. V was clipped by 2 bases and J by 9 bases, with 8 bases between them. Germline CDR1 reads SGHTA; CDR2 reads FQGNSA. The CDR3 nucleotides read TGTGCCAGCAGCTTACTAGTTCGTGAGCAGTTCTTC. Translating it yields CASSLLVREQFF.

J is TRBJ2-5 and V is TRBV28, with 10 bases identical to TRBD2. Germline lookup yields CDR1 MDHEN and CDR2 SYDVKM. V gave up 8 bases and J gave up 5 bases; unmatched junction bases: 5. This CDR3 region has 13 residues. The DNA of the CDR3 is TGTGCCAGCTTTAGCGGGGGGAGGGAGACCCAGTACTTC. This translates into CASFSGGRETQYF.

This clonotype was seen more than once but under ten times. The chain is built from TRBV20-1 and TRBJ1-5; 7 bases agree with TRBD1. Germline CDR1 reads DFQATT; CDR2 reads SNEGSKA (reference sequence). This CDR3 contains 14 residues. V lost 5 bases and J lost 3; bases outside the gene matches: 7. This CDR3 reads CSAWGRGINQPQHF. The CDR3 bases are TGCAGTGCTTGGGGCAGGGGGATCAATCAGCCCCAGCATTTT.